This T cell receptor (beta chain) was obtained from a study of TIL therapy for anti-PD-1-resistant metastatic lung cancer (dated by TCRdb to 2020 to 2022). Describing the broader study: Before any PD-1/PD-L1 blockade was given, tumors were harvested, nivolumab was then administered, and patients who progressed went on to receive lymphodepletion, an infusion of expanded TIL, and IL-2. A median age of approximately 50 years (range about 38-75) and a median tumor PD-L1 proportion score of more than 5% were recorded among enrolled patients. The cohort was composed predominantly of lung adenocarcinoma, with a few EGFR-mutant and two ALK-rearranged tumors included, and half of patients were identified as current or former smokers. A median non-synonymous tumor mutation burden of more than 1.2 mutations per megabase was determined across the cohort by whole-exome sequencing. Clonotypes were tracked across tumor, expanded TIL product and serial blood samples by T cell receptor beta sequencing of tumor and peripheral blood.

Results the study describes overall, beyond this receptor: The baseline peripheral repertoire was partially replaced by infused TIL clonotypes, which then decayed over months, and persistence showed no apparent association with response. The study protocol defined all tumor marker inferences as exploratory. Because the cohort was highly selected, with more treatment-naive, never-smoker and oncogene-addicted patients than is typical, generalizability is limited.

Using bias-controlled multiplex PCR with the immunoSEQ v3 hsTCRB kit, the TCR beta CDR3 regions were amplified from genomic DNA. An Illumina NextSeq 500 was used to sequence the TCR libraries, reaching roughly 1.9 million read pairs at survey level or roughly 5-6.5 million at deep level. The authors processed their data as follows. Clonality was reported by immunoSEQ Analyzer software, which also assigned V, D and J genes and filtered out non-productive sequences. Repertoires were compared using productive Simpson clonality and Morisita overlap index of productive TRB rearrangements between infused TIL and blood. Absolute clonotype counts in blood were estimated as lymphocyte count times CD3+ fraction times the clone's productive frequency. TCRdb limited this immuneACCESS table to in-frame rearrangements with V and J called. A share of clones is missing; checked studies link under half to unresolved V genes, and the rest is unexplained. That table furnishes V, J and clone size, whereas the DNA furnished D and trimming. The sample table records around 50,000 clones; around 67% of these occur just once. Less than 2% of the sample belongs to the ten largest clones.

The label giving this sample's time point can be read as: pre-treatment sample, taken before nivolumab and TIL therapy. Adults with stage 4 NSCLC were enrolled in a dual-center phase I trial from October 2017 to early 2020. Samples were obtained from a single-arm, open-label phase I trial in which tumor-infiltrating lymphocyte therapy with nivolumab was evaluated in advanced non-small cell lung cancer. Blood mononuclear cells were isolated from EDTA tubes by Ficoll gradient and were snap-frozen as pellets, and DNA was extracted with a Qiagen mini-prep kit. Details on this clone: The target of this receptor is not known. Base quality data are lacking; no much larger clone is found one base away.

The clonotype was recovered from a person between 30 and 80 years old with non-small cell lung cancer. The sample in question was blood, obtained at baseline.

The encoded CDR3 is CASSPGPGKSGANVLTF. The bases read TGTGCCAGCAGCCCCGGACCGGGGAAGTCTGGGGCCAACGTCCTGACTTTC. This chain is built from TRBV7-2 and TRBJ2-6; the D gene is perhaps TRBD2, from 5 matching bases. Trimming takes 5 bases from V and 1 base from J, and the germline ends sit 15 bases apart. Taken from cysteine to phenylalanine, the CDR3 has 17 residues. Left in the record is the CDR3 DNA by itself, 51 bases read in frame from the first base. The CDR1 and CDR2 encoded by the germline V gene are SGHTA and FQGNSA.